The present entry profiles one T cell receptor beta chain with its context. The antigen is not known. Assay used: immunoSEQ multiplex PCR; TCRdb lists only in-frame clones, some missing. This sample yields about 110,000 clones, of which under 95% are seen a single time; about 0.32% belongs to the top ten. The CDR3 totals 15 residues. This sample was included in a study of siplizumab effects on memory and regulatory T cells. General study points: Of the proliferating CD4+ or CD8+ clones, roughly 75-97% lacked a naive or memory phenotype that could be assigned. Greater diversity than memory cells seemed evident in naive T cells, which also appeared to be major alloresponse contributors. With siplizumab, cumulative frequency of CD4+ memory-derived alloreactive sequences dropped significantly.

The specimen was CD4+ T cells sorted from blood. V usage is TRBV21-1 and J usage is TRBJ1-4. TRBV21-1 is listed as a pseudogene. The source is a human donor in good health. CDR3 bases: TGTGCCAGCAGCAAAGACCGGGGAGGTAATGAAAAACTGTTTTTT. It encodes CASSKDRGGNEKLFF.